Sequencing of this T cell receptor (beta chain) was carried out in a study of blood T cells in healthy people across ages. Study-level results: Naive T cell percentage strongly correlated with TCR beta diversity.

Primed by a sample-barcoded 5' primer and a J-beta primer mix, a second PCR proceeded for roughly 7 to 11 cycles. The authors tagged each cDNA molecule using a template-switch adaptor with 12 random nucleotides. Every sample gave at least 3 million paired-end reads containing CDR3. TCRdb itself ran the 5' RACE reads through MiXCR, one entry per CDR3 protein. The sample includes roughly 1.9 million distinct CDR3 sequences, roughly 43% of them seen just once. As to this clonotype: The antigen is unknown.

CDR1 is LNHDA and CDR2 is SQIVND in the germline V gene (reference sequence). There are 14 residues in the CDR3. The sample comprised blood. The sequence derives from a human donor in good health. The chain recombines TRBV19 with TRBJ2-4, with D hard to call. Judging by the DNA end, TRBJ2-7 fits better; the J call may be wrong. The CDR3 loop reads CASSIGLNAHEQYF. For the CDR3, the DNA is TGTGCCAGTAGTATCGGCCTGAACGCCCACGAGCAGTACTTC.